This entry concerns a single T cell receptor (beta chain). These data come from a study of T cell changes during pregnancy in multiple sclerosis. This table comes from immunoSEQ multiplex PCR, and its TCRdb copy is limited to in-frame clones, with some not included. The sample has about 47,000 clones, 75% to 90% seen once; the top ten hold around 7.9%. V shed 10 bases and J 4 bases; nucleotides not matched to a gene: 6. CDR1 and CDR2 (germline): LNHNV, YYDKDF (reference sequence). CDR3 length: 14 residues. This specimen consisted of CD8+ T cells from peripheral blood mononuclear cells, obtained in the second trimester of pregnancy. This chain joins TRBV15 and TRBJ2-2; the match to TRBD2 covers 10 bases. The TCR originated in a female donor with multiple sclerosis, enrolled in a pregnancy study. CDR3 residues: CAIPSGGSTGELFF. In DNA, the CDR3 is TGTGCCATTCCTAGCGGGGGATCCACCGGGGAGCTGTTTTTT.